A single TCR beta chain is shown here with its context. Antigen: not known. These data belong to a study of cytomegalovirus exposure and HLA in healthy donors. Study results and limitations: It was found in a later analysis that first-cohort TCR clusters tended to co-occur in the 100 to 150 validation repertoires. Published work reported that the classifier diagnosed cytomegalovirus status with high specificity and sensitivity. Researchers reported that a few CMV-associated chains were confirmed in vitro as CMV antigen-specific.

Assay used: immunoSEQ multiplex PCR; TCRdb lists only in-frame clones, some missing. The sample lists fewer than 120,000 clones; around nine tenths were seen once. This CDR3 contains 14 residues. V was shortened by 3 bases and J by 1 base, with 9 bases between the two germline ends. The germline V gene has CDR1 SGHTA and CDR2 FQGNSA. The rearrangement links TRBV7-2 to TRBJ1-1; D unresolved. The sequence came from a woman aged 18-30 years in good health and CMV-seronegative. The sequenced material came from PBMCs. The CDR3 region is CASSFVSGNTEAFF. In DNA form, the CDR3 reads TGTGCCAGCAGCTTCGTGTCGGGGAACACTGAAGCTTTCTTT.